This T cell receptor beta chain emerged from a study of cytotoxic CD8 clonotypes in ibrutinib-treated CLL. Study-level findings and limits: Sustained-remission and progressing patients had different sampling times. Public clonotypes, rarely seen, contracted or held steady on treatment.

The trim removed 7 bases at V and 5 bases at J, leaving 6 bases unmatched. The CDR3 covers 14 residues. Per germline, CDR1 MDHEN and CDR2 SYDVKM. Assay used: immunoSEQ multiplex PCR; TCRdb lists only in-frame clones, some missing. The table lists 97,000 or so clones, 60% to 80% of them singletons. For this clone: Its specificity is not known.

This receptor was obtained from a human donor with chronic lymphocytic leukemia. The specimen comprised PBMCs, sampled after 12 months of ibrutinib treatment. This chain links TRBV28 with TRBJ2-1; 9 nucleotides align to TRBD1. CDR3 residues: CASTATGGHNEQFF. The CDR3 DNA is TGTGCCAGCACCGCCACAGGGGGCCACAATGAGCAGTTCTTC.